The present T cell receptor beta chain was sequenced within a study of cytotoxic CD8 clonotypes in ibrutinib-treated CLL. As for the study in general: Partial response was seen in around 24 patients and complete response in 2; after median 68 months, approximately 14 stayed remitted, 12 progressed.

On this clone: Its antigen remains unknown.

The CDR3 covers 16 residues. V shed 1 base and J 6 bases; nucleotides not matched to a gene: 8. In germline, CDR1 is SGHTA, CDR2 FQGNSA. General study results and limits: Clonality went higher at ibrutinib response and then dropped back toward baseline at progression.

Roughly 1.8 micrograms of genomic DNA (from cryopreserved PBMCs) were used for TCR beta libraries. The repertoire was sequenced with immunoSEQ multiplex PCR; TCRdb's copy has only in-frame clones and lacks some. The profile shows some 7,000 clones, approximately 79% of them singletons. The genes are TRBV7-2 and TRBJ1-2; 10 nucleotides align to TRBD1. Sample: PBMCs, taken before ibrutinib treatment. This clonotype was sampled from a human donor with chronic lymphocytic leukemia. The CDR3 nucleotides read TGTGCCAGCAGCTTAGTCGAGACAGGGGGCGCCGATGGCTACACCTTC. It encodes CASSLVETGGADGYTF.